This paragraph reports one T cell receptor beta chain. Many counts were recorded for this clonotype. No antigen is known for it. One base away there is no much larger clone; base qualities are not given. TCR cDNA was made using 5'RACE template switching, a step that added a universal primer site and unique molecular identifiers. Priming of cDNA synthesis was performed from both the TCR alpha and TCR beta constant segments. Library amplification involved two PCR steps, and the second step added sample barcodes and sequencing adapters. Sequencing of the libraries was done on either Illumina HiSeq 2500 (2x100 bp) or NovaSeq (2x150 bp). On the study's bioinformatics: Demultiplexing of reads and collapsing into UMI consensus sequences were performed with MIGEC, and V(D)J alignment was carried out with MiXCR. Vaccine-responding clonotypes were identified with edgeR using replicate PBMC samples, with FDR below 0.01 and a log2 fold change above 5 up to day 15 being required. Bulk clonotypes were assigned CD4 or CD8 identity according to which sequenced CD4 or CD8 repertoire held them at higher abundance. TCRdb's own reprocessing of the public reads used fastp at Q25 and MiXCR and kept productive beta chains. Identical CDR3 protein sequences are pooled into one entry, listed with their most common genes and DNA. These V and J calls originate from TCRdb's pipeline instead of the authors' own analysis. Counted in this sample were roughly 110,000 distinct CDR3 sequences; roughly 8.4% of them appeared once. 25% of the sample lies in the top ten.

These data belong to a study of T cells after yellow fever vaccination (dated by TCRdb to about 2019). Broadly, across the study: The SMART-Seq v4 Ultra Low Input RNA kit was used to prepare libraries from fractions with low cell numbers. The cohort comprised two healthy male donors, one aged 18 to 30 and one aged 30 to 40 years. Blood samples were taken at several timepoints before and after primary and secondary immunization, and bulk PBMC replicates and cell subsets were isolated. Bulk TCR alpha and beta repertoires were sequenced longitudinally to track T-cell clones before and after primary and booster YFV17D yellow fever vaccination.

What the treatment or condition label conveys for this sample: live attenuated yellow fever vaccine strain. A standard Ficoll-Paque protocol was used to isolate PBMCs from peripheral blood. Dynabeads CD4 and CD8 positive selection kits were used to isolate CD4 and CD8 T-cell fractions. RNA was extracted with TriZol from bulk PBMCs, CD4 and CD8 fractions, and dextramer-positive and dextramer-negative fractions. Study-level results and caveats: Because only a couple of donors were included in the study, the extent to which the findings can be generalized is limited. Most clones expanded after primary vaccination were re-detected after the booster (about 95% of CD4 and around 88% of CD8), suggesting broad memory maintenance. A small fraction of clonotypes appeared in both the CD4 and CD8 compartments, likely as a result of convergent recombination. The secondary T-cell response was weaker than the primary response but faster, peaking on day 5 instead of day 15. Because abundant contaminating clonotypes from the bulk population could be contained in FACS-sorted repertoires, computational filtering was required.

From V the trimming removes 7 bases and from J it removes 8 bases, while the gene matches leave 14 bases of the junction unaccounted for. Via the germline V gene, CDR1 is SQVTM and CDR2 ANQGSEA. The CDR3 goes from the cysteine to the phenylalanine over 14 residues. The retained sequence is limited to the CDR3, 42 bases, with the frame set at the first base. This receptor was identified in a man younger than 45 who received the YFV17D yellow fever vaccine. The V and J genes are TRBV29-1 and TRBJ2-1; 7 bases in the middle match TRBD2. This specimen was CD8+ T cells sorted from PBMCs, taken 45 days after the yellow fever booster vaccination. In nucleotides, the sequence is TGCAGCGCAAATACGGGACTACTCATGGATGAGCAGTTCTTC. Its translation is CSANTGLLMDEQFF.